The 24 T cell receptor beta chains reported below all come from one sample, sequenced in a study of blood T cell repertoires in COVID-19. TCRdb's copy holds only in-frame clones and misses some; the assay was immunoSEQ multiplex PCR. The repertoire holds a few hundred thousand clones, with about 82% as singletons. The material sequenced was peripheral blood. The receptors stem from a woman aged 50 to 60 with acute or convalescent COVID-19.

V and J are TRBV7-9 and TRBJ1-2; D is undetermined. The ends were cut back, 1 base at V and 6 bases at J, with 9 bases in the middle. Germline assignment: CDR1 SEHNR and CDR2 FQNEAQ (reference sequence). The CDR3 has 13 residues. In DNA form, the CDR3 reads TGTGCCAGCAGCTTAGATTCCTTAAATGGCTACACCTTC. Amino acid sequence: CASSLDSLNGYTF.

The chain is built from TRBV27 and TRBJ2-7; TRBD2 matches 9 bases. The junction had 12 bases not matched to a gene; V was cut back by 6 bases and J by 6 bases. The CDR3 runs 15 residues. The germline V gene has CDR1 MNHEY and CDR2 SMNVEV (reference sequence). CDR3 protein: CASSSQGLAVPEQYF. CDR3 bases: TGTGCCAGCAGCAGCCAGGGACTAGCTGTCCCCGAGCAGTACTTC.

This clone was seen a few times. The chain recombines TRBV4-3 with TRBJ1-5; 8 bases are shared with TRBD1. Looked up from germline, CDR1 is LGHNA and CDR2 is YSLEER. The ends lost 4 bases at V and 0 bases at J; junction bases unmatched: 5. The CDR3 is 16 residues long. CDR3 in DNA: TGCGCCAGCAGCCCGGGGACAGGATTTAGCAATCAGCCCCAGCATTTT. It yields the protein CASSPGTGFSNQPQHF.

V and J are TRBV5-4 and TRBJ1-1; 7 bases fit TRBD1. CDR3 length: 14 amino acids. V was pared by 4 bases and J by 4 bases, with 7 bases of the junction left unmatched. In germline, CDR1 is SGHNT, CDR2 YYREEE (reference sequence). Here the CDR3 reads CASSIGQETTEAFF. The CDR3 DNA sequence: TGTGCCAGCAGCATCGGACAGGAGACCACTGAAGCTTTCTTT.

This clone occurred a few times. This chain links TRBV5-4 with TRBJ2-5; 12 nucleotides agree with TRBD1. The germline gives CDR1 SGHNT, CDR2 YYREEE (reference sequence). V was clipped by 4 bases and J by 5 bases; unmatched bases: 3. The CDR3 is 14 residues long. CDR3 bases: TGTGCCAGCAGCGCGGGACAGGGGGCCGAGACCCAGTACTTC. This codes for CASSAGQGAETQYF.

Only a few counts were recorded for this clone. An end of the junction does not agree with germline; a read error may underlie this. V usage is TRBV30 and J usage is TRBJ1-2; the D is unclear. Germline V gives CDR1 GTSNPN, CDR2 SVGIG (reference sequence). The CDR3 has 10 amino acids. This CDR3 reads CAWSVQTAPF. For the CDR3, the DNA is TGTGCCTGGAGTGTACAAACAGCCCCTTTC.

V is TRBV29-1 and J is TRBJ2-2, with TRBD2 matching over 8 bases. CDR3 length: 14 amino acids. V was clipped by 7 bases and J by 2 bases; unmatched bases: 6. The germline V gene has CDR1 SQVTM and CDR2 ANQGSEA. The chain's CDR3 is CSGRSGSNTGELFF. Written as DNA, the CDR3 is TGCAGCGGTAGGAGCGGGAGTAACACCGGGGAGCTGTTTTTT.

The chain couples TRBV11-2 to TRBJ1-4; 9 positions match TRBD1. V gave up 0 bases and J gave up 2 bases; unmatched junction bases: 10. Germline CDR1 and CDR2: SGHAT and FQNNGV. This CDR3 spans 19 amino acids. DNA of the CDR3: TGTGCCAGCAGCTTAGATTGGACAGGGGCAGGGTGGACTAATGAAAAACTGTTTTTT. Translated, it gives CASSLDWTGAGWTNEKLFF. The full variable domain, completed using reference TRBV11-2 and TRBJ1-4, is EAGVAQSPRYKIIEKRQSVAFWCNPISGHATLYWYQQILGQGPKLLIQFQNNGVVDDSQLPKDRFSAERLKGVDSTLKIQPAKLEDSAVYLCASSLDWTGAGWTNEKLFFGSGTQLSVL.

This clone has a handful of counts. This chain uses TRBV28 with TRBJ1-1; D might be TRBD1 (6 bases). Germline assignment: CDR1 MDHEN and CDR2 SYDVKM. V was shortened by 8 bases and J by 1 base, with 14 bases between the two germline ends. The CDR3 is 14 amino acids. The CDR3 here is CASQLTGPNTEAFF. The CDR3 region has the DNA TGTGCCAGCCAGTTGACAGGACCGAACACTGAAGCTTTCTTT. The full variable domain, completed using reference TRBV28 and TRBJ1-1, is DVKVTQSSRYLVKRTGEKVFLECVQDMDHENMFWYRQDPGLGLRLIYFSYDVKMKEKGDIPEGYSVSREKKERFSLILESASTNQTSMYLCASQLTGPNTEAFFGQGTRLTVV.

The chain links TRBV29-1 to TRBJ2-3, with TRBD2 matching 14 bases. Germline CDR1 reads SQVTM; CDR2 reads ANQGSEA. The CDR3 consists of 18 residues. With V trimmed by 4 bases and J by 3 bases, 12 bases remained unmatched. The CDR3: CSVVGGLAGDGGTDTQYF. The CDR3 region has the DNA TGCAGCGTTGTGGGGGGACTAGCGGGAGACGGCGGTACAGATACGCAGTATTTT.

This clone was recorded once. The chain combines TRBV7-2 with TRBJ2-5; 10 bases are shared with TRBD2. The germline gives CDR1 SGHTA, CDR2 FQGNSA. Trimming removed 6 bases from V and 5 bases from J; junction bases left unmatched: 12. The CDR3 is made up of 16 amino acids. The chain's CDR3 is CASRKERGGGVETQYF. CDR3 sequence (DNA): TGTGCCAGCAGAAAAGAGCGGGGGGGAGGAGTGGAGACCCAGTACTTC.

The rearrangement links TRBV28 to TRBJ1-5; the match to TRBD1 covers 9 bases. CDR3 length: 15 residues. V trimming: 3 bases; J trimming: 3 bases; junction bases outside the gene matches: 3. Germline-derived CDR1 and CDR2 are MDHEN and SYDVKM. DNA of the CDR3: TGTGCCAGCAGTTTTGACAGGGGGTACAATCAGCCCCAGCATTTT. Its translation is CASSFDRGYNQPQHF.

This clone was found once. The rearrangement links TRBV27 to TRBJ2-7; TRBD1 aligns across 8 bases. Germline V gives CDR1 MNHEY, CDR2 SMNVEV (reference sequence). Trimming removed 8 bases from V and 4 bases from J; junction bases left unmatched: 7. This CDR3 is built from 13 residues. CDR3: CASWDRSKYEQYF. CDR3 DNA: TGTGCCAGCTGGGACAGGTCTAAATACGAGCAGTACTTC.

The chain is built from TRBV7-9 and TRBJ2-1; 8 bases are shared with TRBD2. The germline V gene encodes CDR1 SEHNR and CDR2 FQNEAQ (reference sequence). Trimming at V came to 5 bases and at J to 0 bases, leaving 12 bases not matched to a gene. The CDR3 sequence is 18 residues long. The CDR3 nucleotides read TGTGCCAGCAGCCTTCCTCGTAGCGGGACCCGCTCCTACAATGAGCAGTTCTTC. Protein sequence: CASSLPRSGTRSYNEQFF.

The CDR3 sequence: CASSGQGHYEQYF. The CDR3 coding sequence is TGTGCCAGTAGCGGACAGGGGCACTACGAGCAGTACTTC. The rearrangement joins TRBV19 to TRBJ2-7, with 9 nucleotides matching TRBD1. Germline values: CDR1 LNHDA, CDR2 SQIVND (reference sequence). The CDR3 is made up of 13 amino acids. The V gene end was trimmed by 6 bases and the J gene end by 3 bases; junction bases not matched to a gene: 3.

The chain links TRBV29-1 to TRBJ1-4, with D unclear. Germline CDR1 reads SQVTM; CDR2 reads ANQGSEA. The CDR3 runs to 15 residues. Trimming left V 7 bases short and J 0 bases short, with 15 bases between. CDR3 in DNA: TGCAGCGCTGCGGAGGGAATAGCAACTAATGAAAAACTGTTTTTT. Its translation is CSAAEGIATNEKLFF.

Turning to this clone: At one end, the junction sequence differs from germline, possibly due to a read error. V gene TRBV5-5 combines with J gene TRBJ2-1; possibly TRBD2 for D (6 bases). Germline CDR1 SGHKS, CDR2 YYEKEE (reference sequence). The length of the CDR3 is 16 residues. This CDR3 reads CASSARRGFSHNEQFF. The CDR3 DNA follows: TGTGCCAGCAGCGCCCGGCGGGGATTCTCCCACAATGAGCAGTTCTTC. The full variable domain, its missing parts supplied by reference TRBV5-5 and TRBJ2-1, is DAGVTQSPTHLIKTRGQQVTLRCSPISGHKSVSWYQQVLGQGPQFIFQYYEKEERGRGNFPDRFSARQFPNYSSELNVNALLLGDSALYLCASSARRGFSHNEQFFGPGTRLTVL.

This rearrangement joins TRBV9 to TRBJ2-1, with 8 nucleotides matching TRBD2. The CDR3 loop spans 13 amino acids. CDR1 and CDR2 (germline): SGDLS, YYNGEE. V dropped 6 bases and J dropped 8; count of bases not matched to a gene: 7. DNA of the CDR3: TGTGCCAGCACAAGCGGGAGAAGGGATGAGCAGTTCTTC. Translated, it gives CASTSGRRDEQFF.

The CDR3 DNA is TGTGCCAGCAGCCGTCAACAGGATACGCAGTATTTT. Translated, it gives CASSRQQDTQYF. This chain joins TRBV7-6 and TRBJ2-3; no firm D call. The CDR3 is made up of 12 amino acids. Trimming left V 5 bases short and J 6 bases short, with 9 bases between. CDR1 SGHVS and CDR2 FNYEAQ come from the germline V gene.

The chain combines TRBV11-3 with TRBJ2-7; perhaps TRBD1 as D (6 bases). V lost 3 bases to trimming and J lost 3 bases, with 21 bases between them. Per germline, CDR1 SGHNT and CDR2 YENEEA. The CDR3 covers 17 residues. The CDR3 is CASSLGTAGTLDYEQYF. DNA for the CDR3: TGTGCCAGCAGCTTGGGTACTGCCGGGACATTAGACTACGAGCAGTACTTC.

This sequence joins TRBV18 and TRBJ2-7, with D perhaps matching TRBD2 (5 bases). Germline assignment: CDR1 KGHSH and CDR2 LQKENI. This CDR3 is 13 amino acids long. With 4 bases removed from V and 3 bases from J, the gap between germline ends came to 10 bases. This CDR3 reads CASSLNRDYEQYF. CDR3 DNA sequence: TGTGCCAGCTCACTAAACCGGGACTACGAGCAGTACTTC.

This chain uses TRBV10-3 with TRBJ1-2; TRBD1 matches 8 bases. Germline V lookup: CDR1 ENHRY, CDR2 SYGVKD. The junction had 6 bases not matched to a gene; V was cut back by 3 bases and J by 3 bases. The CDR3 consists of 15 residues. DNA for the CDR3: TGTGCCATCAGTGATTTTGTGACAGGGGACTATGGCTACACCTTC. Protein product: CAISDFVTGDYGYTF.

V usage is TRBV28 and J usage is TRBJ1-2, with D perhaps TRBD1 (6 bases). With 5 bases removed from V and 3 bases from J, the gap between germline ends came to 16 bases. The CDR3 has 15 amino acids. Germline loops: CDR1 MDHEN, CDR2 SYDVKM. CDR3 sequence reads: CASSIPSGGYYGYTF. The CDR3 region has the DNA TGTGCCAGCAGTATCCCTTCGGGGGGCTACTATGGCTACACCTTC.

This clone was seen a few times. The sample holds other DNA sequences that translate to the same CDR3. V and J are TRBV4-2 and TRBJ2-2, with a weak D call TRBD1 (6 bases). The CDR3 is 16 amino acids. The ends were cut back, 4 bases at V and 4 bases at J, with 16 bases in the middle. Germline loops: CDR1 LGHNA, CDR2 YNFKEQ. The CDR3 sequence is CASSRSGQLFTGELFF. The CDR3 DNA follows: TGTGCCAGCAGCCGATCGGGACAATTGTTCACCGGGGAGCTGTTTTTT.